The clone carrying this T cell receptor beta chain was counted between two and nine times. Its specificity is unknown. A second PCR, run for about 6 to 12 cycles, used a sample-barcoded 5' primer plus a J-beta primer mix. TCRdb passed the 5' RACE reads through MiXCR, listing each CDR3 protein once. The table includes approximately 400,000 distinct CDR3 sequences, roughly half detected once. This sample was taken from a study of blood T cells in healthy people across ages. Overall study findings and caveats: CMV status of donors was unknown, possibly confounding expanded clonotype changes. The fall in TCR beta diversity per million T cells was roughly linear with age.

This CDR3 spans 16 amino acids. The V gene's germline CDR1 is SGHAT and CDR2 FQNNGV. V lost 5 bases, J lost 4 bases, and 20 bases lay in between. The specimen was blood. The rearrangement links TRBV11-2 to TRBJ1-1; tentative D call: TRBD1 (5 bases). This receptor was identified in a man in his sixties in good health. DNA of the CDR3: TGTGCCAGCAGCCCGCCGGGTGGGGGGGGGATCACTGAAGCTTTCTTT. It translates to CASSPPGGGGITEAFF.